One sample yielded the 18 T cell receptor beta chains listed below, sequenced in a study of blood T cell repertoires in COVID-19. The repertoire was sequenced with immunoSEQ multiplex PCR; TCRdb's copy has only in-frame clones and lacks some. This sample has about 270,000 clones, with roughly 86% found just once. The source material was peripheral blood. Every receptor here comes from a man aged 35-49 years with active or convalescent COVID-19.

This clone has just one count. An end of the junction differs from the germline gene, which may be a read error. This chain joins TRBV4-1 and TRBJ2-7, with 9 nucleotides matching TRBD1. The CDR3 has 16 amino acids. Germline V gene sequence: CDR1 MGHRA, CDR2 YSYEKL. The CDR3 reads CARSRLPDRGYYEQYF. The CDR3 DNA follows: TGCGCCCGCAGCCGCCTCCCGGACAGGGGATATTACGAGCAGTACTTC.

V usage is TRBV10-2 and J usage is TRBJ1-5, with D perhaps matching TRBD1 (6 bases). Germline values: CDR1 WSHSY, CDR2 SAAADI. The CDR3 loop spans 16 amino acids. The V end was cut by 6 bases, the J end by 3 bases, with 18 bases between. The CDR3: CASRDGYRADNQPQHF. The CDR3 nucleotides read TGCGCCAGCAGGGACGGCTACAGGGCGGACAATCAGCCCCAGCATTTT.

This clone appeared a single time. This chain uses TRBV29-1 with TRBJ1-2, with 7 bases aligning to TRBD1. V shed 4 bases, J shed 3 bases, and the junction held 8 bases outside the gene matches. The CDR3 is 14 amino acids. The germline CDR1 and CDR2 sequences are SQVTM and ANQGSEA. CDR3 nucleotide sequence: TGCAGCGTTGGAACAGGGGAATGGGACTATGGCTACACCTTC. This sequence encodes CSVGTGEWDYGYTF. The whole variable domain, filled in from reference TRBV29-1 and TRBJ1-2, reads SAVISQKPSRDICQRGTSLTIQCQVDSQVTMMFWYRQQPGQSLTLIATANQGSEATYESGFVIDKFPISRPNLTFSTLTVSNMSPEDSSIYLCSVGTGEWDYGYTFGSGTRLTVV.

V and J are TRBV24-1 and TRBJ2-7; 10 nucleotides match TRBD1. CDR3 length: 17 residues. CDR1 KGHDR and CDR2 SFDVKD come from the germline V gene. The junction had 10 bases not matched to a gene; V was cut back by 0 bases and J by 6 bases. CDR3 protein: CATSDLQGRQGAREQYF. As DNA, the CDR3 is TGTGCCACCAGTGATTTGCAGGGTAGACAGGGGGCTCGCGAGCAGTACTTC.

The V call is TRBV6-6, the J call TRBJ2-7, with D perhaps matching TRBD1 (5 bases). Trimming removed 8 bases at V and 0 bases at J, with 11 bases between. This CDR3 spans 13 amino acids. Germline values: CDR1 MNHNY, CDR2 SVGAGI (reference sequence). As DNA, the CDR3 is TGTGCCAGCGGGGCTTGGGCCTCCTACGAGCAGTACTTC. It encodes CASGAWASYEQYF.

The rearrangement uses TRBV18 and TRBJ2-5, with TRBD1 matching 7 bases. Trimming took 3 bases from V and 3 from J; bases not matched to a gene: 1. CDR1 is KGHSH, CDR2 LQKENI, per germline. The CDR3 extends over 13 amino acids. CDR3 sequence (DNA): TGTGCCAGCTCACCCGGGACAGAAGAGACCCAGTACTTC. Protein: CASSPGTEETQYF.

CDR3 in amino acids: CASSLGGAQPQHF. CDR3 sequence (DNA): TGTGCCAGCAGCTTGGGGGGAGCTCAGCCCCAGCATTTT. The rearrangement joins TRBV7-9 to TRBJ1-5; possible D gene TRBD1, 5 bases. Germline lookup yields CDR1 SEHNR and CDR2 FQNEAQ (reference sequence). Trimming shortened V by 3 bases and J by 6 bases, and 9 bases separated the two germline ends. The CDR3 consists of 13 residues.

The V call is TRBV9, the J call TRBJ2-2, with 9 positions matching TRBD1. The CDR3 covers 15 residues. Germline V CDR1 and CDR2: SGDLS, YYNGEE. Unmatched junction bases numbered 6, after V lost 3 bases and J lost 6 bases. The CDR3 nucleotides are TGTGCCAGCAGCGACAGGGGGCGAATCCCCGGGGAGCTGTTTTTT. Protein product: CASSDRGRIPGELFF.

This rearrangement joins TRBV9 to TRBJ2-3; no clear D. The CDR3 sequence is 13 residues long. Trimming cost V 3 bases and J 0 bases, with 5 bases left between them. CDR1 and CDR2 from the germline V gene are SGDLS and YYNGEE. CDR3 DNA: TGTGCCAGCAGCGAGCTTAGCACAGATACGCAGTATTTT. Translated: CASSELSTDTQYF.

The gene calls are TRBV10-3 and TRBJ2-7, with a tentative D call TRBD2 (6 bases). This CDR3 region has 15 residues. Germline CDR1 reads ENHRY; CDR2 reads SYGVKD. V was clipped by 8 bases and J by 0 bases, with 17 bases between them. The CDR3 is CAIGLDYGSSYEQYF. CDR3 nucleotide sequence: TGTGCCATCGGTCTTGATTACGGGAGCTCCTACGAGCAGTACTTC.

V is TRBV27 and J is TRBJ1-1; maybe TRBD1 (6 bases). Looked up from germline, CDR1 is MNHEY and CDR2 is SMNVEV (reference sequence). This CDR3 region has 14 residues. The V and J ends lost 3 bases and 3 bases respectively, with 11 bases between them. The CDR3 DNA reads TGTGCCAGCAGTTTTCACAGGGATGACACTGAAGCTTTCTTT. As protein: CASSFHRDDTEAFF.

CDR3 residues: CASSPGPAGELFF. For the CDR3, the DNA is TGTGCCAGCAGTCCTGGCCCCGCCGGGGAGCTGTTTTTT. The V gene is TRBV12-3 or TRBV12-4, the J gene TRBJ2-2; D uncertain. The CDR3 sequence is 13 residues long. V lost 5 bases and J lost 6, with 10 bases in between.

CDR3 protein: CSARGGTDTQYF. In DNA, the CDR3 is TGCAGCGCCCGGGGGGGCACAGATACGCAGTATTTT. V is TRBV29-1 and J is TRBJ2-3; the match to TRBD2 covers 7 bases. Germline CDR1 and CDR2: SQVTM and ANQGSEA. With V trimmed by 7 bases and J by 1 base, 2 bases remained unmatched. The CDR3 contains 12 residues.

The chain uses TRBV29-1 and TRBJ1-2, with a possible D match to TRBD1 (5 bases). The CDR3 totals 17 residues. Germline values: CDR1 SQVTM, CDR2 ANQGSEA. Trimming stripped 2 bases from V and 4 bases from J, with 23 bases between. CDR3 loop: CSVESLSGGESLYGYTF. The CDR3 nucleotides are TGCAGCGTTGAATCCCTCTCGGGAGGGGAGAGCCTCTATGGCTACACCTTC.

V is TRBV3-1 (or the pseudogene TRBV3-2) and J is TRBJ1-1, with a weak D call TRBD1 (6 bases). Germline CDR1 is LGHDT and CDR2 is YNNKEL (reference sequence). Between the trimmed V and J ends, which lost 8 bases and 0 bases, there was a span of 13 bases. CDR3 length: 14 residues. CDR3 sequence reads: CASQGWPMNTEAFF. CDR3 sequence (DNA): TGTGCCAGCCAGGGGTGGCCTATGAACACTGAAGCTTTCTTT.

The chain joins TRBV11-2 to TRBJ1-4; TRBD1 matches 7 bases. This CDR3 contains 15 residues. Trimming cost V 5 bases and J 7 bases; bases outside gene matches: 10. From germline, CDR1 is SGHAT and CDR2 FQNNGV. In DNA, the CDR3 is TGTGCCAGCAGCCCCTGGGACAGCAACACTGAAAAACTGTTTTTT. Protein: CASSPWDSNTEKLFF.

The V and J genes are TRBV2 and TRBJ1-2; D gene ambiguous. The germline CDR1 and CDR2 sequences are SNHLY and FYNNEI. This CDR3 has 12 residues. Trimming cost V 7 bases and J 7 bases, with 13 bases left between them. The CDR3 nucleotides are TGTGCCAGCATTGGGCCGAGCGGTGGCTACACCTTC. The encoded protein is CASIGPSGGYTF.

A single count supports this clone. The rearrangement uses TRBV24-1 and TRBJ2-3; D may be TRBD2 (6 bases). V lost 4 bases and J 1 base, leaving 14 bases between the germline ends. Germline V gives CDR1 KGHDR, CDR2 SFDVKD. The CDR3 has 16 residues. CDR3 nucleotides: TGTGCCACCAGTGAGATGGGGCGGGGAGGCACAGATACGCAGTATTTT. Encoded protein: CATSEMGRGGTDTQYF.